The rows below give T cell receptor beta chains drawn from one sample of a study of blood T cells in healthy people across ages. TCRdb used MiXCR to reprocess the 5' RACE reads, holding one entry per CDR3 protein. The data hold roughly 680,000 distinct CDR3 sequences, with over 40% observed a single time. The sample consisted of blood. These receptors were obtained from a woman aged 80 or over in good health. The CDR3 runs from the conserved cysteine through the conserved F or W. The order of the fields is D gene, J gene, V gene, clone size, CDR3 protein, CDR3 DNA. D genes are given only for firm matches. Expanded clones are given a class, and other clones once, few, many or no size at all.

NA	TRBJ1-6	TRBV6-1	NA	CASKLADSQNSPHHF	TGTGCCAGCAAACTCGCCGACAGCCAAAATTCACCCCACCACTTT
NA	TRBJ2-5	TRBV12-5	once	CASGPPGRNEPYF	TGTGCTAGTGGCCCACCCGGTAGGAATGAGCCGTACTTC
NA	TRBJ1-1	TRBV28	many	CASSLRMTEAFF	TGTGCCAGCAGTTTAAGAATGACTGAAGCTTTCTTT
TRBD2	TRBJ2-1	TRBV10-3	NA	CATSEPGLAGGRNEQFF	TGTGCCACCAGTGAGCCGGGACTAGCGGGGGGGCGTAATGAGCAGTTCTTC
TRBD2	TRBJ2-1	TRBV5-1	NA	CASSTGLGSDNEQFF	TGCGCCAGCAGCACGGGACTAGGGTCGGACAATGAGCAGTTCTTC
NA	TRBJ2-5	TRBV11-2	once	CASSLVQGFGGETQYF	TGTGCCAGCAGCTTAGTCCAGGGGTTCGGAGGAGAGACCCAGTACTTC
TRBD2	TRBJ2-1	TRBV9	NA	CASSGLSGSEFF	TGTGCCAGCAGCGGCCTTAGCGGGAGCGAGTTCTTC
TRBD2	TRBJ2-7	TRBV20-1	NA	CSARVTDGAGAYEQYF	TGCAGTGCTAGAGTGACGGACGGGGCGGGAGCCTACGAGCAGTACTTC
TRBD2	TRBJ2-1	TRBV6-6	NA	CASSQTLAGDSNEQFF	TGTGCCAGCAGCCAGACCCTAGCGGGGGATTCCAATGAGCAGTTCTTC
TRBD1	TRBJ1-1	TRBV20-1	NA	CSAPQGARGSTEAFF	TGCAGTGCTCCTCAGGGGGCGCGAGGGAGCACTGAAGCTTTCTTT
NA	TRBJ2-7	TRBV3-1	few	CASSQGAGALSYEQYF	TGTGCCAGCAGCCAAGGGGCGGGGGCCCTATCCTACGAGCAGTACTTC
NA	TRBJ1-4	TRBV27	NA	CASSFLGLGEKLFF	TGTGCCAGCAGTTTCCTGGGATTAGGAGAAAAACTGTTTTTT
TRBD2	TRBJ2-2	TRBV12-3/TRBV12-4	NA	CASRKSGANTGELFF	TGTGCCAGCAGGAAGAGCGGGGCGAACACCGGGGAGCTGTTTTTT
TRBD2	TRBJ2-5	TRBV24-1	NA	CATSDLSGGGDEQYF	TGTGCCACCAGTGATCTTAGCGGGGGGGGAGATGAGCAGTACTTC
TRBD1	TRBJ2-3	TRBV29-1	many	CSLTRDRGPDTQYF	TGCAGCCTCACCCGGGACAGGGGTCCAGATACGCAGTATTTT
NA	TRBJ2-7	TRBV27	once	CASSYRLGEQYF	TGTGCCAGCAGTTATCGGTTGGGCGAGCAGTACTTC
NA	TRBJ2-7	TRBV4-1	many	CASSHPGAYEQYF	TGCGCCAGCAGCCATCCAGGAGCATACGAGCAGTACTTC
TRBD2	TRBJ2-7	TRBV5-1	many	CASSFGGGTYEQYF	TGCGCCAGCAGCTTCGGGGGGGGGACCTACGAGCAGTACTTC
NA	TRBJ2-1	TRBV20-1	NA	CSASRGDEQFF	TGCAGTGCTAGCAGGGGTGATGAGCAGTTCTTC
TRBD2	TRBJ2-7	TRBV20-1	many	CSASPGLAPTYEQYF	TGCAGTGCTAGTCCGGGACTAGCACCAACCTACGAGCAGTACTTC
NA	TRBJ1-1	TRBV10-1	NA	CASAGQHTEAFF	TGCGCCAGCGCCGGACAGCACACTGAAGCTTTCTTT
NA	TRBJ2-5	TRBV3-1	few	CANSQENQQYF	TGTGCCAACAGCCAAGAGAACCAGCAGTACTTC
NA	TRBJ1-1	TRBV5-1	NA	CASSSMLTMNTEAFF	TGCGCCAGCAGCTCGATGTTAACTATGAACACTGAAGCTTTCTTT
TRBD1	TRBJ1-1	TRBV12-3/TRBV12-4	few	CASSRGQMNTEAFF	TGTGCCAGCAGTCGGGGACAGATGAACACTGAAGCTTTCTTT
TRBD2	TRBJ2-7	TRBV5-1	few	CASSLVHSGSSYNEQYF	TGCGCCAGCAGCTTGGTCCATAGCGGGAGCTCCTACAATGAGCAGTACTTC
NA	TRBJ2-3	TRBV29-1	many	CSVEGGFTDTQYF	TGCAGCGTTGAAGGGGGCTTCACAGATACGCAGTATTTT
NA	TRBJ1-5	TRBV14	NA	CASSQLGRGNQPQHF	TGTGCCAGCAGCCAGTTAGGCCGGGGGAATCAGCCCCAGCATTTT
NA	TRBJ2-3	TRBV7-3	many	CASSLGAEDTQYF	TGTGCCAGCAGCTTGGGGGCGGAGGATACGCAGTATTTT
NA	TRBJ2-4	TRBV9	NA	CASSVGPAKNIQYF	TGTGCCAGCAGCGTAGGGCCAGCCAAAAACATTCAGTACTTC
TRBD2	TRBJ2-1	TRBV20-1	NA	CSARIGGTYNEQFF	TGCAGTGCTAGAATCGGGGGGACCTACAATGAGCAGTTCTTC
TRBD2	TRBJ2-7	TRBV2	NA	CASSETSGDSYEQYF	TGTGCCAGCAGTGAAACTAGCGGAGACTCCTACGAGCAGTACTTC
NA	TRBJ1-2	TRBV30	once	CAWSVAANYGYTF	TGTGCCTGGAGTGTGGCGGCCAACTATGGCTACACCTTC
TRBD2	TRBJ2-2	TRBV7-7	NA	CASSPHSGGNTGELFF	TGTGCCAGCAGCCCACATAGCGGGGGGAACACCGGGGAGCTGTTTTTT
NA	TRBJ2-7	TRBV7-2	NA	CASSLQEGSIYEQYF	TGTGCCAGCAGCTTACAGGAGGGTTCAATCTACGAGCAGTACTTC
NA	TRBJ1-4	TRBV20-1	NA	CSAHPLATNEKLFF	TGCAGTGCCCATCCGCTTGCAACTAATGAAAAACTGTTTTTT
NA	TRBJ2-5	TRBV20-1	NA	CSARADRAGETQYF	TGCAGTGCTAGGGCAGACAGGGCGGGGGAGACCCAGTACTTC
TRBD1	TRBJ2-3	TRBV9	once	CASSPLRGRIFTDTQYF	TGTGCCAGCAGCCCCCTTAGGGGGCGGATTTTCACAGATACGCAGTATTTT
NA	TRBJ1-6	TRBV5-1	NA	CASSLAAQGDSPLHF	TGCGCCAGCAGCTTGGCGGCACAGGGCGATAGTCCCCTCCACTTT
NA	TRBJ2-5	TRBV25-1	many	CASSEYTVETQYF	TGTGCCAGCAGTGAATACACGGTTGAGACCCAGTACTTC
NA	TRBJ2-7	TRBV4-1	NA	CASSQVQRPSYEQYF	TGCGCCAGCAGCCAAGTCCAAAGGCCGTCCTACGAGCAGTACTTC
TRBD2	TRBJ2-1	TRBV9	NA	CASSGGGSLNNEQFF	TGTGCCAGCAGCGGGGGCGGGAGCCTTAACAATGAGCAGTTCTTC
TRBD1	TRBJ2-1	TRBV28	many	CASSVLGQGALEQFF	TGTGCCAGCAGTGTATTGGGACAGGGGGCGCTTGAGCAGTTCTTC
NA	TRBJ2-4	TRBV28	NA	CASSSVINIQYF	TGTGCCAGTTCCAGCGTTATTAACATTCAGTACTTC
NA	TRBJ1-1	TRBV6-6	NA	CASSGGVGLLNTEAFF	TGTGCCAGCAGTGGGGGGGTCGGATTATTGAACACTGAAGCTTTCTTT
TRBD1	TRBJ2-1	TRBV29-1	NA	CSVGLGGTSYNEQFF	TGCAGCGTGGGTTTAGGGGGCACAAGTTACAATGAGCAGTTCTTC
NA	TRBJ1-2	TRBV6-5	medium-sized	CASSYGGEGYTF	TGTGCCAGCAGTTATGGGGGGGAGGGCTACACCTTC